This T cell receptor beta chain is from a study of blood T cell repertoires in COVID-19. As processed by the authors: Reference gene primer amplification gave nucleated cell count estimates. Here immunoSEQ multiplex PCR was the method, and the copy in TCRdb shows in-frame clones only, minus some. V and J calls and clone size follow that table, whereas D and trimming were derived from the DNA. The sample contains approximately 110,000 clones, roughly 80% of which appear only once. During active infection, Seattle patients enrolled and were then monitored through disease. The CDR3 has 15 residues. V trimming: 3 bases; J trimming: 3 bases; junction bases outside the gene matches: 5. Germline values: CDR1 SGHRS, CDR2 YFSETQ.

The chain employs TRBV5-1 and TRBJ2-2; 7 positions match TRBD2. The TCR originated in a man older than 75 with COVID-19, enrolled during active disease. Sequenced input: peripheral blood. In DNA, the CDR3 is TGCGCCAGCAGCTCGGGACTACGGGACACCGGGGAGCTGTTTTTT. Protein sequence: CASSSGLRDTGELFF.